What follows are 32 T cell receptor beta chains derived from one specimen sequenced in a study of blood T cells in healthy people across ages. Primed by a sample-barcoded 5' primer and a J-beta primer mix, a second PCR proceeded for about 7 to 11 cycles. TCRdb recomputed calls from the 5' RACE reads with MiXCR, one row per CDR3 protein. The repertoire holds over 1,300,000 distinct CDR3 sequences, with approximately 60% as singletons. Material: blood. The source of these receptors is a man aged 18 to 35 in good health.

The CDR3 DNA is TGTGCCAGCAGCCCCACCCCCTTGTTCACCGGGGAGCTGTTTTTT. Translation gives CASSPTPLFTGELFF. V usage is TRBV5-4 and J usage is TRBJ2-2; D not resolved. The CDR3 is 15 amino acids. The germline V gene has CDR1 SGHNT and CDR2 YYREEE (reference sequence). Trimming stripped 4 bases from V and 4 bases from J, with 14 bases between.

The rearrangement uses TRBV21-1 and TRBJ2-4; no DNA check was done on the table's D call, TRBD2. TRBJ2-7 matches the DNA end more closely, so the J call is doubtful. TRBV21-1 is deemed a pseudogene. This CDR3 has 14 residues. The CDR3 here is CASSNLLAEYEQYF. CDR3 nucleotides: TGTGCCAGCAGCAACTTACTAGCGGAGTACGAGCAGTACTTC.

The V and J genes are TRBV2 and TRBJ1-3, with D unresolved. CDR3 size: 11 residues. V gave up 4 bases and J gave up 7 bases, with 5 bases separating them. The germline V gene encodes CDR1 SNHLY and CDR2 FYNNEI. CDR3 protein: CASSVRNTIYF. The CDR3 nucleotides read TGTGCCAGCAGTGTGAGGAACACCATATATTTT.

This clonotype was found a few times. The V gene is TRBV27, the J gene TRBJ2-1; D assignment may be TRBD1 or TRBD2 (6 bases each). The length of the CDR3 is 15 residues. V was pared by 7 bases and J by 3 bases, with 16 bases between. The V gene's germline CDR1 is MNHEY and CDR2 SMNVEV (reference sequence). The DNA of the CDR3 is TGTGCCAGCACATATAGGGGGGATTTCTACAATGAGCAGTTCTTC. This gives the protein CASTYRGDFYNEQFF.

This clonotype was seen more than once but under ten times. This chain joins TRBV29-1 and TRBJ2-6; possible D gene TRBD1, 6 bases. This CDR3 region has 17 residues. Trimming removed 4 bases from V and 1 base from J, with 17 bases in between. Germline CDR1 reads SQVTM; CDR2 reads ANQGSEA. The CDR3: CSVGSGQPPSGANVLTF. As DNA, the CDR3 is TGCAGCGTTGGTTCAGGACAGCCACCATCTGGGGCCAACGTCCTGACTTTC.

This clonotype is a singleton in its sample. The CDR3 DNA reads TGCAGTGCATCCCGGGACGGGCGGACTGAAGCTTTCTTT. This encodes CSASRDGRTEAFF. The chain recombines TRBV20-1 with TRBJ1-1; TRBD1 might be the D (5 bases). The V gene's germline CDR1 is DFQATT and CDR2 SNEGSKA (reference sequence). V was cut by 6 bases and J by 5 bases, with 16 bases left in between. The CDR3 spans 13 residues.

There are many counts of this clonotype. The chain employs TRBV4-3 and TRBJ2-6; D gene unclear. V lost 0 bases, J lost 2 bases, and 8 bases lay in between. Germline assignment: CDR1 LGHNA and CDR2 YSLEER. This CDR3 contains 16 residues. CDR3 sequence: CASSQEAATGANVLTF. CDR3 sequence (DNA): TGCGCCAGCAGCCAAGAGGCAGCTACTGGGGCCAACGTCCTGACTTTC.

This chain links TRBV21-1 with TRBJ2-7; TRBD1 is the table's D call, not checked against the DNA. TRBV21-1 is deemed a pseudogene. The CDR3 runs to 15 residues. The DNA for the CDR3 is TGTGCCAGCAGCAAAGAGGGACAGGGGAGCTACGAGCAGTACTTC. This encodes CASSKEGQGSYEQYF.

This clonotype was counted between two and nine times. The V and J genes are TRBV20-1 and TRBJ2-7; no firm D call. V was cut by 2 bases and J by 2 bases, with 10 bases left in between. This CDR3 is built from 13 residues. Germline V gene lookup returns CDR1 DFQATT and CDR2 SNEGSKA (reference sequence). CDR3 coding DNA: TGCAGTGCTAGAAAGTGGGGAACCTACGAGCAGTACTTC. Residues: CSARKWGTYEQYF.

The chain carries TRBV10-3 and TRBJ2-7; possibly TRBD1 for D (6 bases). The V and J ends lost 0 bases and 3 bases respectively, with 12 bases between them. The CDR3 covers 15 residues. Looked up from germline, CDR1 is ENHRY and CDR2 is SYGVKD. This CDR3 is CAISESRQGHYEQYF. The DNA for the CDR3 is TGTGCCATCAGTGAGTCGAGGCAGGGGCACTACGAGCAGTACTTC.

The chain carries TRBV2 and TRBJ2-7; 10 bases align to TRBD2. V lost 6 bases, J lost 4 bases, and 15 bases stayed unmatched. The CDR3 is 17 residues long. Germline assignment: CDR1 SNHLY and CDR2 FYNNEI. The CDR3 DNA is TGTGCCAGCAGGGGGTCTCTAGCGGGAGCAGATCGGTACGAGCAGTACTTC. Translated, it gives CASRGSLAGADRYEQYF.

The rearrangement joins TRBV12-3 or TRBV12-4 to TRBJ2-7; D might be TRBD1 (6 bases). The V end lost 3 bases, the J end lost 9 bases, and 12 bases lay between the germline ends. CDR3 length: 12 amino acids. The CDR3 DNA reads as TGTGCCAGCAGTTTGCCAGGGGCAGTGCAGTACTTC. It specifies CASSLPGAVQYF.

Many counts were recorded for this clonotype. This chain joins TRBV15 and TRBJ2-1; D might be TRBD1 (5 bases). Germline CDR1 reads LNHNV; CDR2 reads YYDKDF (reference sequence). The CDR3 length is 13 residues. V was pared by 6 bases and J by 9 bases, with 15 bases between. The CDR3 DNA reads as TGTGCCACCAGTGAGGCCAGGGCCGGTGAGCAGTTCTTC. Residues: CATSEARAGEQFF.

For the CDR3, the DNA is TGTGCCATCAGTGTGGAGGGTTGGCGCGAGCAGTACTTC. The encoded protein is CAISVEGWREQYF. The J gene is TRBJ2-4, the V gene TRBV10-3; tentative D call: TRBD2 (6 bases). Near its end, the DNA agrees better with TRBJ2-7, so the J call may be wrong. The CDR3 is 13 amino acids. The germline V gene has CDR1 ENHRY and CDR2 SYGVKD.

The CDR3 sequence is CAISGGSDEKLFF. CDR3 DNA sequence: TGTGCCATCAGCGGAGGGTCGGACGAAAAACTGTTTTTT. The J gene is TRBJ1-4, the V gene TRBV10-3; no clear D gene. V was cut by 6 bases and J by 8 bases, with 13 bases left in between. The CDR3 runs to 13 residues. CDR1 and CDR2 (germline): ENHRY, SYGVKD.

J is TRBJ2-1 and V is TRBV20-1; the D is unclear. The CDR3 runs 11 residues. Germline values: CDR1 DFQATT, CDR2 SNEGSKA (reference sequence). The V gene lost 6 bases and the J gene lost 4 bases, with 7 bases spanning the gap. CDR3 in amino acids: CSAVRYNEQFF. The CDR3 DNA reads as TGCAGTGCCGTTCGGTACAATGAGCAGTTCTTC.

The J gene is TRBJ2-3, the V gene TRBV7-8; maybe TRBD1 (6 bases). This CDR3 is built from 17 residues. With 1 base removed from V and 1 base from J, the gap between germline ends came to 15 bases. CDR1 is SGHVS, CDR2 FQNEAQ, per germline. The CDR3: CASSLVKQGLGTDTQYF. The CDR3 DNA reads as TGTGCCAGCAGCTTAGTGAAACAGGGTTTGGGCACAGATACGCAGTATTTT. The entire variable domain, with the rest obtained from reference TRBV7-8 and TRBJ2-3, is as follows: GAGVSQSPRYKVAKRGQDVALRCDPISGHVSLFWYQQALGQGPEFLTYFQNEAQLDKSGLPSDRFFAERPEGSVSTLKIQRTQQEDSAVYLCASSLVKQGLGTDTQYFGPGTRLTVL.

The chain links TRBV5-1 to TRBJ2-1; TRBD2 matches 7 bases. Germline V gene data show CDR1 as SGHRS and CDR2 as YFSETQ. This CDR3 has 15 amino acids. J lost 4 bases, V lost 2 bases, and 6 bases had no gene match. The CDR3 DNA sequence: TGCGCCAGCAGCTTTGGCCTAGCGGATTACAATGAGCAGTTCTTC. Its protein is CASSFGLADYNEQFF.

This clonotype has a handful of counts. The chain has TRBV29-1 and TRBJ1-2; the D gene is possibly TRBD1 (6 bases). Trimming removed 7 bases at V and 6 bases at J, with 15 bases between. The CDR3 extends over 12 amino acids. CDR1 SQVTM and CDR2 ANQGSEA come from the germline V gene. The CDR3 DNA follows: TGCAGCGCCCCGGGGGCGCAGGATGGCTACACCTTC. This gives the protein CSAPGAQDGYTF.

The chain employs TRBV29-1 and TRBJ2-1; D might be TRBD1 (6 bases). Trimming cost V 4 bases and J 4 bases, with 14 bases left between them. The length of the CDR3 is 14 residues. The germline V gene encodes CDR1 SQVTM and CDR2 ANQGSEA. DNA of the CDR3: TGCAGCGTTGTAGGGACAAGACCTTACAATGAGCAGTTCTTC. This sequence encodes CSVVGTRPYNEQFF.

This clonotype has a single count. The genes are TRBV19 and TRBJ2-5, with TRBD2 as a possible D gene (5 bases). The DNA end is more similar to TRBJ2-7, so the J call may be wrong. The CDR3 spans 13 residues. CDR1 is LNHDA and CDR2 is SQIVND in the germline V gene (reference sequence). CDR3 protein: CASAPITGYEQYF. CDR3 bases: TGTGCCAGCGCCCCGATTACGGGATACGAGCAGTACTTC.

CDR3 sequence reads: CASSKPHTDTQYF. CDR3 nucleotide sequence: TGCGCCAGCAGCAAGCCCCACACAGATACGCAGTATTTT. The chain combines TRBV4-1 with TRBJ2-3, with D uncertain. Trimming took off 5 bases at V and 2 bases at J, with 8 bases between the two ends. The germline V gene has CDR1 MGHRA and CDR2 YSYEKL. The CDR3 sequence is 13 residues long.

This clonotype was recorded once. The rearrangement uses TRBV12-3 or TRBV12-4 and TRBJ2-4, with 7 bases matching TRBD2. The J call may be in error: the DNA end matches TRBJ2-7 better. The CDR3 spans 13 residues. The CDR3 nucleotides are TGTGCCAGCAGGGTGGCTAGCGGACACGAGCAGTACTTC. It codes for CASRVASGHEQYF.

The CDR3 protein is CASSYFGRGPYNEQYF. The CDR3 DNA reads as TGTGCCAGCAGTTACTTCGGGCGGGGACCCTACAATGAGCAGTACTTC. The chain links TRBV6-2 or TRBV6-3 to TRBJ2-1, with a possible D match to TRBD2 (6 bases). The J call may be mistaken, given a closer DNA end match to TRBJ2-7. The CDR3 is made up of 16 amino acids. Germline CDR1 reads MNHEY; CDR2 reads SVGEGT.

The CDR3 nucleotides read TGTGCCAGCAGCCCCGAACAGGGGGATAGTACTGAAGCTTTCTTT. Translating gives CASSPEQGDSTEAFF. This sequence joins TRBV21-1 and TRBJ1-1; the DNA was not used to check the table's D call, TRBD1. TRBV21-1 is a recognized pseudogene. This CDR3 is built from 15 residues.

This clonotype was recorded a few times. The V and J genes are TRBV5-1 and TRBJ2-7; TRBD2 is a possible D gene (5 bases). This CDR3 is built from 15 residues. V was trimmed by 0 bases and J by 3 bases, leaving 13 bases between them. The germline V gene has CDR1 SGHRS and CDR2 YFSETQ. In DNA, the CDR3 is TGCGCCAGCAGCTTGGGTCTTGGACTGGTCTACGAGCAGTACTTC. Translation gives CASSLGLGLVYEQYF.

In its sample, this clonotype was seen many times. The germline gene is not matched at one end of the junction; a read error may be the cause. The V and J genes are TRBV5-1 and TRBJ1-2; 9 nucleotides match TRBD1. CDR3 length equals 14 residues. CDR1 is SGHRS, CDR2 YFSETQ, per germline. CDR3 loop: CASSLDRGNYGYTF. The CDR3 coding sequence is TGTGCCAGCAGTTTGGACAGGGGAAACTATGGCTACACCTTC.

The CDR3 DNA is TGTGCCAGCAGTGAAGGGGTGATACAGAACAATGAGCAGTTCTTC. It translates to CASSEGVIQNNEQFF. This sequence joins TRBV2 and TRBJ2-1; D is unclear. Per the germline V gene, CDR1 is SNHLY and CDR2 is FYNNEI. The CDR3 has 15 amino acids. The V and J ends lost 1 base and 5 bases respectively, with 12 bases between them.

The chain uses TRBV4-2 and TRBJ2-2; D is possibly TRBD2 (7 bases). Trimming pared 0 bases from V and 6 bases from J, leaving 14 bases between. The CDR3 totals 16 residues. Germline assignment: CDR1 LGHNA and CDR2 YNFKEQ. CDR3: CASSQEWGEGAGELFF. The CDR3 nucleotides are TGTGCCAGCAGCCAAGAGTGGGGGGAGGGGGCCGGGGAGCTGTTTTTT.

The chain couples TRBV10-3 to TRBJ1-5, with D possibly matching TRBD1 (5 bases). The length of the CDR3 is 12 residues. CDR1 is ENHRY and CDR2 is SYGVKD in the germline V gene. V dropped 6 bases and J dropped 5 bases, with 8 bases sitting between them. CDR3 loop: CAIRGVDQPQHF. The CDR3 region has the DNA TGTGCCATCAGGGGGGTGGATCAGCCCCAGCATTTT.

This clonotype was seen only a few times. CDR3 coding DNA: TGCGCCAGCAGCCACTGGGACAGGGGGTCTACCGGGGAGCTGTTTTTT. Residues: CASSHWDRGSTGELFF. V usage is TRBV4-1 and J usage is TRBJ2-2; TRBD1 aligns across 11 bases. CDR3 length: 16 residues. J was trimmed by 5 bases and V by 3 bases; bases with no gene match: 5. CDR1 MGHRA and CDR2 YSYEKL come from the germline V gene.

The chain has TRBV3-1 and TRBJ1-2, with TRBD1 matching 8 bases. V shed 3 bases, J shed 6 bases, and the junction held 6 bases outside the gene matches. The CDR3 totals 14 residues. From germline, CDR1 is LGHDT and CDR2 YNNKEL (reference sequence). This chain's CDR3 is CASSQAGGADGYTF. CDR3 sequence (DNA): TGTGCCAGCAGCCAGGCAGGGGGCGCCGATGGCTACACCTTC. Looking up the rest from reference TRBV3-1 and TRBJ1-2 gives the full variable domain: DTAVSQTPKYLVTQMGNDKSIKCEQNLGHDTMYWYKQDSKKFLKIMFSYNNKELIINETVPNRFSPKSPDKAHLNLHINSLELGDSAVYFCASSQAGGADGYTFGSGTRLTVV.